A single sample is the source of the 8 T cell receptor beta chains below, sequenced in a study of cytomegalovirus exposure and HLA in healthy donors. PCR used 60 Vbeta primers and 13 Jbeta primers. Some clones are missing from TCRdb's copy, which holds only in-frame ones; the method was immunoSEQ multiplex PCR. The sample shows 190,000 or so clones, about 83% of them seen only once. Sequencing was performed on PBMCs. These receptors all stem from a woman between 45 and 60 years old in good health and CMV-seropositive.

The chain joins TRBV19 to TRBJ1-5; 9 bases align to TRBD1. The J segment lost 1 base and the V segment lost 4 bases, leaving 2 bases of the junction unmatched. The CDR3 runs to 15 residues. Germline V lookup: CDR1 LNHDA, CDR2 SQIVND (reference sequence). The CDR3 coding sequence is TGTGCCAGTAGTAAGGACAGGGGAAGCAATCAGCCCCAGCATTTT. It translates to CASSKDRGSNQPQHF.

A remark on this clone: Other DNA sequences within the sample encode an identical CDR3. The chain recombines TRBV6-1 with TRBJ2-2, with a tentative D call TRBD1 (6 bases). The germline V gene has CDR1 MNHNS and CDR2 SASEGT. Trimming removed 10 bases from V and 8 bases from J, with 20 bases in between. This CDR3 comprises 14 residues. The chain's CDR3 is CATKEGQGLGELFF. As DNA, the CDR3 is TGTGCCACCAAAGAGGGGCAGGGGTTGGGGGAGCTGTTTTTT.

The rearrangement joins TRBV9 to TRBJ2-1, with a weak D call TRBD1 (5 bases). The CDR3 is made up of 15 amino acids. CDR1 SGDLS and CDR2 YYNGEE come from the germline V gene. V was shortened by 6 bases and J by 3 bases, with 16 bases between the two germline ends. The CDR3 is CASTNGAGNYNEQFF. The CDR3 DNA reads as TGTGCCAGCACCAATGGGGCAGGGAACTACAATGAGCAGTTCTTC.

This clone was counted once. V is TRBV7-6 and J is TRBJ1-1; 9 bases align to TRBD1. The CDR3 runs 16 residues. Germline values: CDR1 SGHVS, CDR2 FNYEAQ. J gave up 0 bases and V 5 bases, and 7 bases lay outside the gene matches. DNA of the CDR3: TGTGCCAGCAGCCCGAAGGACAGGGGATTGAACACTGAAGCTTTCTTT. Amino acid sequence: CASSPKDRGLNTEAFF.

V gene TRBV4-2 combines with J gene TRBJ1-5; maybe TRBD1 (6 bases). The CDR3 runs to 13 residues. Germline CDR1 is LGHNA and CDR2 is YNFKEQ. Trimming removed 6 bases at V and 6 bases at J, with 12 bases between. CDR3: CASRGGAGQPQHF. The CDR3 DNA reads TGTGCCAGCAGAGGGGGGGCAGGTCAGCCCCAGCATTTT.

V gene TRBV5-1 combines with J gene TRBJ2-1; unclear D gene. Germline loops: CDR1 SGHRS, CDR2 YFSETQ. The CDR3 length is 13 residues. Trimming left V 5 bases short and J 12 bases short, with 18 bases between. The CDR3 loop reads CASRTLQAPGQFF. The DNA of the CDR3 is TGCGCCAGCAGAACACTACAAGCCCCTGGGCAGTTCTTC.

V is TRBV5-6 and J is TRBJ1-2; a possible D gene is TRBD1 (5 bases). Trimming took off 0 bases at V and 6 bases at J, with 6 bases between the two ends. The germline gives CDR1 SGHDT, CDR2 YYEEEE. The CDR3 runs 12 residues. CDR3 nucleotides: TGTGCCAGCAGCTTGGGACAGAATGGCTACACCTTC. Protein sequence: CASSLGQNGYTF.

The CDR3 bases are TGCGCCAGCAGCTTACAGAGCCAAGAGACCCAGTACTTC. It is translated as CASSLQSQETQYF. The chain recombines TRBV5-1 with TRBJ2-5; no reliable D call. CDR1 is SGHRS, CDR2 YFSETQ, per germline. Trimming cost V 2 bases and J 1 base, with 6 bases left between them. The CDR3 is 13 residues long.